The 9 T cell receptor beta chains presented below share a single source sample, sequenced in a study of T cells expressing NK-cell markers (dated by TCRdb to 2019 to 2021). Receptor amplification or capture employed 5' RACE. Sequencing relied on an Illumina HiSeq 2000. The reads went through TCRdb reprocessing, and each CDR3 protein sequence gets one entry with no DNA. The table for this sample lists a few hundred thousand distinct CDR3 sequences. In total, the top ten clones hold 0.39% of the sample. The material sequenced was blood T cells: a sorted CD56 or NKG2C T cell subset, CD4+ or CD8+ T cells, or bulk PBMC T cells (not recorded which). Receptors were obtained from a man in his late teens or twenties in good health. Donor details come from another sample of the same person, matched by shared clones.

The chain couples TRBV30 to TRBJ1-4; TCRdb names TRBD1, which stays unverified in the absence of DNA. Germline V gene lookup returns CDR1 GTSNPN and CDR2 SVGIG (reference sequence). The CDR3 consists of 13 residues. CDR3 in amino acids: CALGRDRREKLFF. Filled out from reference TRBV30 and TRBJ1-4, the complete variable domain reads SQTIHQWPATLVQPVGSPLSLECTVEGTSNPNLYWYRQAAGRGLQLLFYSVGIGQISSEVPQNLSASRPQDRQFILSSKKLLLSDSGFYLCALGRDRREKLFFGSGTQLSVL.

This chain connects TRBV2 to TRBJ1-1. CDR3 size: 16 residues. From germline, CDR1 is SNHLY and CDR2 FYNNEI. The CDR3: CATLKGGARASSGAFF.

The chain couples TRBV20-1 to TRBJ2-3; TCRdb's D call of TRBD2 is untestable without DNA. This CDR3 comprises 16 residues. Germline V gene data show CDR1 as DFQATT and CDR2 as SNEGSKA (reference sequence). The CDR3 spells CSARGSIAGRTDTQYF.

The chain has TRBV12-3 or TRBV12-4 and TRBJ2-7; the D call from TCRdb, TRBD1, cannot be confirmed without DNA. There are 15 residues in the CDR3. CDR3 loop: CASRLVEQGRYEQYF.

The chain employs TRBV12-3 or TRBV12-4 and TRBJ1-1; checking the TCRdb D call of TRBD1 is not possible without DNA. CDR3 length: 12 amino acids. This chain's CDR3 is CASSFVARGAFF.

The chain uses TRBV30 and TRBJ2-1; there is no DNA to check the TCRdb D call of TRBD2. The germline V gene has CDR1 GTSNPN and CDR2 SVGIG (reference sequence). The CDR3 totals 12 residues. CDR3 sequence: CAWSVGAGAAIF.

The CDR3 loop reads CASSLQASGMGNTQYF. The chain has TRBV7-8 and TRBJ2-3; the TRBD2 assignment by TCRdb is unverifiable without DNA. Looked up from germline, CDR1 is SGHVS and CDR2 is FQNEAQ. The CDR3 is made up of 16 amino acids.

The chain carries TRBV4-2 and TRBJ2-1. Germline V gene lookup returns CDR1 LGHNA and CDR2 YNFKEQ. CDR3 length: 14 amino acids. The CDR3 protein is CASSDVEKYNEQFF.

This chain connects TRBV12-3 or TRBV12-4 to TRBJ2-1; TCRdb's D call, TRBD1, is unchecked because there is no DNA. CDR3 size: 13 residues. CDR3 in amino acids: CATEGFLGNEQFF.